These 10 T cell receptor beta chains came from one sample sequenced in a study of cytomegalovirus exposure and HLA in healthy donors. Vbeta (60) and Jbeta (13) primers were used in the PCR. The method was immunoSEQ multiplex PCR; TCRdb's version includes in-frame clones alone and lacks a portion of them. The sample shows approximately 200,000 clones, about 75% of them seen only once. Sequencing was done on a sample of PBMCs. The receptors shown here come from a man younger than 35 in good health and CMV-seronegative.

V is TRBV18 and J is TRBJ2-5; tentatively, D is TRBD1 (6 bases). With 3 bases removed from V and 3 bases from J, the gap between germline ends came to 23 bases. The CDR3 is 18 amino acids. In germline, CDR1 is KGHSH, CDR2 LQKENI. The CDR3 protein is CASSPPGQAVGPKETQYF. The CDR3 coding sequence is TGTGCCAGCTCACCGCCGGGACAAGCAGTGGGGCCGAAAGAGACCCAGTACTTC.

The chain recombines TRBV4-2 with TRBJ2-7; 11 nucleotides match TRBD2. The CDR3 length is 16 residues. The germline gives CDR1 LGHNA, CDR2 YNFKEQ. Losses at the gene ends were 5 bases for V and 3 bases for J; bases not matched to a gene: 9. CDR3 DNA sequence: TGTGCCAGCAGCGAACAACTAGCGGGGGCCTACTACGAGCAGTACTTC. This codes for CASSEQLAGAYYEQYF.

CDR3 coding DNA: TGTGCCAGCAGTGAATCCCCGGGACAGGATGGCACCGGGGAGCTGTTTTTT. Amino acids: CASSESPGQDGTGELFF. The rearrangement joins TRBV25-1 to TRBJ2-2, with 8 bases matching TRBD1. CDR3 length: 17 residues. Germline V lookup: CDR1 MGHDK, CDR2 SYGVNS. Trimming at V came to 1 base and at J to 4 bases, leaving 8 bases not matched to a gene.

This clone was counted once. The CDR3 reads CATSRDNSNYGYTF. CDR3 bases: TGTGCCACCAGCAGAGATAACAGTAACTATGGCTACACCTTC. The rearrangement uses TRBV15 and TRBJ1-2; unclear D gene. Trimming removed 0 bases at V and 1 base at J, with 6 bases between. Germline values: CDR1 LNHNV, CDR2 YYDKDF (reference sequence). CDR3 length: 14 residues.

The J gene is TRBJ2-7, the V gene TRBV6-5; no clear D gene. Between the trimmed V and J ends, which lost 0 bases and 3 bases, there was a span of 15 bases. The length of the CDR3 is 16 residues. Germline-derived CDR1 and CDR2 are MNHEY and SVGAGI. CDR3 coding DNA: TGTGCCAGCAGTTACTCGATAGGTGACTCGAGCTACGAGCAGTACTTC. The encoded protein is CASSYSIGDSSYEQYF.

This clone was seen just once. This sequence joins TRBV28 and TRBJ2-2; 7 nucleotides match TRBD1. The CDR3 runs 16 residues. Trimming at V came to 1 base and at J to 1 base, leaving 3 bases not matched to a gene. Germline CDR1 MDHEN, CDR2 SYDVKM. For the CDR3, the DNA is TGTGCCAGCAGTTTATTACGACAGGGGAACACCGGGGAGCTGTTTTTT. This translates into CASSLLRQGNTGELFF.

The chain links TRBV6-5 to TRBJ2-7, with 8 bases that match TRBD1. J was trimmed by 0 bases and V by 2 bases; bases with no gene match: 3. In germline, CDR1 is MNHEY, CDR2 SVGAGI. The CDR3 totals 15 residues. CDR3 region: CASSYRDRSSYEQYF. The CDR3 DNA sequence: TGTGCCAGCAGTTACAGGGACAGGAGCTCCTACGAGCAGTACTTC.

This sequence joins TRBV11-2 and TRBJ2-1; TRBD2 matches at 7 bases. Germline V CDR1 and CDR2: SGHAT, FQNNGV. The CDR3 is made up of 16 amino acids. The ends lost 5 bases at V and 4 bases at J; junction bases unmatched: 11. CDR3 DNA: TGTGCCAGCAGCCCCGACGAGCTAGCGGAGTACAATGAGCAGTTCTTC. Amino acids: CASSPDELAEYNEQFF.

In DNA, the CDR3 is TGTGCCAGCAATTTCTGGGACAGGGAAGGTGGCTACACCTTC. Translation: CASNFWDREGGYTF. The chain combines TRBV7-2 with TRBJ1-2, with 9 bases identical to TRBD1. The CDR3 is made up of 14 amino acids. Germline CDR1 is SGHTA and CDR2 is FQGNSA. With 7 bases clipped from V and 7 bases from J, the junction kept 10 bases outside the gene matches.

The V and J genes are TRBV27 and TRBJ2-1; 10 nucleotides match TRBD2. The V gene end was trimmed by 7 bases and the J gene end by 6 bases; junction bases not matched to a gene: 9. This CDR3 has 15 amino acids. Germline CDR1 reads MNHEY; CDR2 reads SMNVEV (reference sequence). The chain's CDR3 is CASTASGSFGNEQFF. In DNA, the CDR3 is TGTGCCAGCACGGCTAGCGGGAGTTTCGGCAATGAGCAGTTCTTC.